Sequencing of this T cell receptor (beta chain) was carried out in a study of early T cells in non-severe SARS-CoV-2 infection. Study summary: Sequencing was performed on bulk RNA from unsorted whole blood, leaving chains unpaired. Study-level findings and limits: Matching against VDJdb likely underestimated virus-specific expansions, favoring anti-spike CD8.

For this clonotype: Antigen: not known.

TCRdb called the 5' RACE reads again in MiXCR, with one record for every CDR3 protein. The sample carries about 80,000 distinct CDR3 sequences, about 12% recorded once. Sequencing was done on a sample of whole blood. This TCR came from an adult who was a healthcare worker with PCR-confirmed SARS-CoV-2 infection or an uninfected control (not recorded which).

As DNA, the CDR3 is TGTGCCAGCTCCCCTCAGACTGGGGGGTACCAAGAGACCCAGTACTTC. It specifies CASSPQTGGYQETQYF. The chain carries TRBV18 and TRBJ2-5; D might be TRBD2 (6 bases). The CDR3 spans 16 residues. The germline V and J ends were trimmed by 6 bases and 0 bases, with 17 bases remaining between them. CDR1 and CDR2 from the germline V gene are KGHSH and LQKENI. Complete variable domain (other parts from reference TRBV18 and TRBJ2-5): NAGVMQNPRHLVRRRGQEARLRCSPMKGHSHVYWYRQLPEEGLKFMVYLQKENIIDESGMPKERFSAEFPKEGPSILRIQQVVRGDSAAYFCASSPQTGGYQETQYFGPGTRLLVL.